At least ten counts were recorded for the clone carrying this T cell receptor (beta chain). Its antigen is currently unknown. Germline-derived CDR1 and CDR2 are SGHTA and FQGNSA. The V end was cut by 4 bases, the J end by 4 bases, with 23 bases between. CDR3 length: 17 amino acids. Ligated cDNA underwent four rounds of PCR with nested alpha and beta constant region primers and SP2. TCRdb called the 5' RACE reads again in MiXCR, with one record for every CDR3 protein. Found here are 60,000 or so distinct CDR3 sequences, about 7.2% of them singletons; the top ten hold 8.5% to 10%. An oligonucleotide containing a UMI was ligated to the 3' end of TCR cDNA. These data are taken from a study of naive and memory T cell subsets. General study points: This RNA-based method may be sensitive to activation-related transcript changes.

The chain recombines TRBV7-2 with TRBJ2-7; possible D gene TRBD2, 6 bases. This TCR was sampled from a male donor in good health. The CDR3 loop reads CASSSRWGGVDVYEQYF. CDR3 DNA sequence: TGTGCCAGCAGCTCCCGGTGGGGAGGCGTTGATGTATACGAGCAGTACTTC.